These 23 T cell receptor beta chains share one sample of origin, sequenced in a study of blood T cells in healthy people across ages. It was with a sample-barcoded 5' primer and a J-beta primer mix that a second PCR of roughly 6 to 12 cycles was run. TCRdb used MiXCR to reprocess the 5' RACE reads, holding one entry per CDR3 protein. The sample lists over 500,000 distinct CDR3 sequences, 45% to 60% seen once, with roughly 13% in the top ten. Sequences were obtained from blood. These receptor sequences come from a woman at least 80 years old in good health.

A remark on this clonotype: The junction departs from germline at one end; a sequencing error may be responsible. The rearrangement uses TRBV14 and TRBJ2-3, with a possible D match to TRBD1 (5 bases). The CDR3 has 16 amino acids. Germline values: CDR1 SGHDN, CDR2 FVKESK. The CDR3: CASSQGGLAGTGTQYF. Here the CDR3 DNA reads TGTGCCAGCAGCCAAGGTGGGCTTGCCGGCACAGGTACGCAGTATTTT.

This chain links TRBV5-1 with TRBJ2-4; TRBD1 is a possible D gene (6 bases). The better agreement between TRBJ2-7 and the DNA end casts doubt on the J call. The length of the CDR3 is 17 residues. The germline V gene has CDR1 SGHRS and CDR2 YFSETQ. CDR3 sequence reads: CASSGGTELSKTYEQYF. DNA of the CDR3: TGCGCCAGCAGCGGGGGCACCGAACTTAGCAAAACCTACGAGCAGTACTTC.

This clonotype was observed at least ten times. The J gene is TRBJ2-5, the V gene TRBV7-2; D gene ambiguous. Per germline, CDR1 SGHTA and CDR2 FQGNSA. The CDR3 is made up of 13 amino acids. The ends were cut back, 1 base at V and 3 bases at J, with 6 bases in the middle. The CDR3 loop reads CASSLVRKETQYF. CDR3 nucleotide sequence: TGTGCCAGCAGCTTAGTGAGGAAAGAGACCCAGTACTTC.

There are a few counts of this clonotype. The chain couples TRBV20-1 to TRBJ1-1; a possible D gene is TRBD1 (5 bases). The CDR3 is 14 amino acids. From germline, CDR1 is DFQATT and CDR2 SNEGSKA (reference sequence). Trimming pared 2 bases from V and 1 base from J, leaving 11 bases between. The CDR3 here is CSARRAGPNTEAFF. For the CDR3, the DNA is TGCAGTGCTAGACGTGCGGGACCGAACACTGAAGCTTTCTTT.

The sample holds many counts of this clonotype. V gene TRBV7-2 combines with J gene TRBJ1-2; D not resolved. The CDR3 sequence is 12 residues long. Germline V gives CDR1 SGHTA, CDR2 FQGNSA. With 4 bases removed from V and 6 bases from J, the gap between germline ends came to 9 bases. The chain's CDR3 is CASSSQSHGYTF. Here the CDR3 DNA reads TGTGCCAGCAGCTCTCAATCCCATGGCTACACCTTC. Complete variable domain (other parts from reference TRBV7-2 and TRBJ1-2): GAGVSQSPSNKVTEKGKDVELRCDPISGHTALYWYRQSLGQGLEFLIYFQGNSAPDKSGLPSDRFSAERTGGSVSTLTIQRTQQEDSAVYLCASSSQSHGYTFGSGTRLTVV.

The rearrangement uses TRBV24-1 and TRBJ2-7; tentatively, D is TRBD2 (5 bases). Looked up from germline, CDR1 is KGHDR and CDR2 is SFDVKD. Trimming removed 4 bases from V and 0 bases from J, with 9 bases in between. This CDR3 region has 14 residues. The CDR3 DNA reads as TGTGCCACCAGTGACCCGAGCGGCTCCTACGAGCAGTACTTC. This codes for CATSDPSGSYEQYF.

The rearrangement joins TRBV14 to TRBJ1-4, with 8 bases that match TRBD1. Germline V gives CDR1 SGHDN, CDR2 FVKESK. Losses at the gene ends were 4 bases for V and 3 bases for J; bases not matched to a gene: 7. This CDR3 spans 16 amino acids. CDR3 nucleotide sequence: TGTGCCAGCAGCCGCGATTTGGACAGGGCTAATGAAAAACTGTTTTTT. Its protein product is CASSRDLDRANEKLFF.

This clonotype was observed at least ten times. The CDR3 loop is CASSQDGGKNIQYF. The CDR3 DNA sequence: TGTGCCAGCAGTCAGGACGGGGGAAAAAACATTCAGTACTTC. The chain recombines TRBV12-3 or TRBV12-4 with TRBJ2-4; a possible D gene is TRBD2 (6 bases). This CDR3 is built from 14 residues. The V gene lost 5 bases and the J gene lost 4 bases, with 12 bases spanning the gap.

The V call is TRBV5-1, the J call TRBJ2-3; D is ambiguous. This CDR3 has 16 amino acids. CDR1 and CDR2 (germline): SGHRS, YFSETQ. V was trimmed by 0 bases and J by 0 bases, leaving 11 bases between them. The CDR3 nucleotides read TGCGCCAGCAGCTTGGGACCACAATCTAGCACAGATACGCAGTATTTT. As protein: CASSLGPQSSTDTQYF.

As for this clonotype: A single base separates this from a much larger clone, so it may be a read error. The chain uses TRBV14 and TRBJ2-1; D ambiguous. V shed 6 bases and J shed 13 bases, with 22 bases lying between them. This CDR3 region has 14 residues. Germline V gene sequence: CDR1 SGHDN, CDR2 FVKESK. CDR3 protein: CASRPRLRKETQFF. The CDR3 DNA reads as TGTGCCAGCAGACCAAGATTACGGAAAGAGACCCAGTTCTTC.

A remark on this clonotype: A much larger clone lies one base from this, so it may be a read error. The chain joins TRBV29-1 to TRBJ2-1, with D tentatively TRBD2 (6 bases). The CDR3 spans 15 residues. V was pared by 4 bases and J by 2 bases, with 15 bases between. CDR1 and CDR2 (germline): SQVTM, ANQGSEA. The CDR3 DNA is TGCAGCGTTGGGGGGAGGTCCCGGGCCTACAATGAGCAGTTCTTC. It specifies CSVGGRSRAYNEQFF.

Note on this clonotype: One junction end disagrees with the germline gene, perhaps due to a read error. The CDR3 DNA reads as TGTGCTAGCAGTTTAGAAGTGAGGACAGATACGCAGTATTTT. Protein: CASSLEVRTDTQYF. This chain uses TRBV12-3 or TRBV12-4 with TRBJ2-3, with D unclear. The CDR3 contains 14 residues.

This chain joins TRBV29-1 and TRBJ1-3, with D unclear. Germline V CDR1 and CDR2: SQVTM, ANQGSEA. The ends were cut back, 3 bases at V and 1 base at J, with 13 bases in the middle. This CDR3 spans 15 amino acids. In DNA form, the CDR3 reads TGCAGCGTTGATTTTAGATTGCAATCTGGAAACACCATATATTTT. Its protein product is CSVDFRLQSGNTIYF. Combining the CDR3 with reference TRBV29-1 and TRBJ1-3 gives the whole variable domain SAVISQKPSRDICQRGTSLTIQCQVDSQVTMMFWYRQQPGQSLTLIATANQGSEATYESGFVIDKFPISRPNLTFSTLTVSNMSPEDSSIYLCSVDFRLQSGNTIYFGEGSWLTVV.

In the case of this clonotype: A much bigger clone sits one base away, suggesting this may be a read error. CDR3 region: CANSPRFRQGNHYGYTF. The CDR3 nucleotides are TGTGCCAACAGCCCCCGATTCAGACAGGGGAATCACTATGGCTACACCTTC. The chain has TRBV7-2 and TRBJ1-2; 8 bases are a match to TRBD1. CDR1 and CDR2 (germline): SGHTA, FQGNSA. The CDR3 totals 17 residues.

The count of this clonotype is one. The chain combines TRBV29-1 with TRBJ1-1, with D uncertain. CDR3 length equals 10 residues. Germline CDR1 SQVTM, CDR2 ANQGSEA. V gave up 8 bases and J gave up 3 bases, with 7 bases separating them. In DNA form, the CDR3 reads TGCAGCCTTGGGGACACTGAAGCTTTCTTT. It yields the protein CSLGDTEAFF.

The chain employs TRBV7-9 and TRBJ1-2, with TRBD1 matching 8 bases. Germline V gives CDR1 SEHNR, CDR2 FQNEAQ (reference sequence). V lost 2 bases, J lost 4 bases, and 12 bases stayed unmatched. CDR3 length equals 17 residues. The DNA for the CDR3 is TGTGCCAGCAGCTTATTGAGTGCAGGGGGCAGAGGCTATGGCTACACCTTC. Its protein product is CASSLLSAGGRGYGYTF.

This clonotype occurred many times. The V and J genes are TRBV5-1 and TRBJ2-1, with TRBD2 matching 7 bases. Germline V CDR1 and CDR2: SGHRS, YFSETQ. V gave up 0 bases and J gave up 7 bases; unmatched junction bases: 4. The CDR3 totals 14 residues. The CDR3 DNA reads as TGCGCCAGCAGCTTGGAAGCGGGACGGAATGAGCAGTTCTTC. It yields the protein CASSLEAGRNEQFF.

This clonotype was seen a handful of times. The chain has TRBV29-1 and TRBJ1-2, with TRBD1 matching over 8 bases. This CDR3 has 14 residues. V gave up 3 bases and J gave up 7 bases; unmatched junction bases: 10. Germline CDR1 reads SQVTM; CDR2 reads ANQGSEA. The CDR3 DNA sequence: TGCAGCGTTGAGGTCAGGGGGCCTACCGGTGGCTACACCTTC. Its translation: CSVEVRGPTGGYTF. Full variable domain (outside the CDR3, taken from reference TRBV29-1 and TRBJ1-2): SAVISQKPSRDICQRGTSLTIQCQVDSQVTMMFWYRQQPGQSLTLIATANQGSEATYESGFVIDKFPISRPNLTFSTLTVSNMSPEDSSIYLCSVEVRGPTGGYTFGSGTRLTVV.

V usage is TRBV20-1 and J usage is TRBJ2-5; 9 bases agree with TRBD2. CDR3 length: 14 residues. Germline CDR1 DFQATT, CDR2 SNEGSKA (reference sequence). With 1 base clipped from V and 11 bases from J, the junction kept 11 bases outside the gene matches. The CDR3 nucleotides are TGCAGTGCTAGAGGGGGACTAGCCGGTGGTGAGCAGTACTTC. It specifies CSARGGLAGGEQYF.

This clonotype was seen ten or more times. The gene calls are TRBV7-9 and TRBJ2-5; D gene uncertain. Germline V CDR1 and CDR2: SEHNR, FQNEAQ (reference sequence). CDR3 length: 14 residues. V gave up 7 bases and J gave up 1 base, with 13 bases separating them. The CDR3 region is CASTSMGPQETQYF. In DNA, the CDR3 is TGTGCCAGCACTTCGATGGGCCCCCAAGAGACCCAGTACTTC. The variable domain in full, completed from reference TRBV7-9 and TRBJ2-5, reads DTGVSQNPRHKITKRGQNVTFRCDPISEHNRLYWYRQTLGQGPEFLTYFQNEAQLEKSRLLSDRFSAERPKGSFSTLEIQRTEQGDSAMYLCASTSMGPQETQYFGPGTRLLVL.

This clonotype was picked up many times. The rearrangement joins TRBV27 to TRBJ2-3; 10 nucleotides line up with TRBD2. CDR3 length: 16 amino acids. Germline values: CDR1 MNHEY, CDR2 SMNVEV (reference sequence). V lost 5 bases to trimming and J lost 2 bases; unmatched junction nucleotides: 7. CDR3 DNA: TGTGCCAGCAGTCAAAGCGGGAGGGCCCCCACAGATACGCAGTATTTT. This sequence encodes CASSQSGRAPTDTQYF.

In this sample, this clonotype turned up many times. The chain carries TRBV20-1 and TRBJ2-3; 8 bases fit TRBD1. The ends lost 4 bases at V and 0 bases at J; junction bases unmatched: 6. The CDR3 covers 15 residues. Germline V gives CDR1 DFQATT, CDR2 SNEGSKA (reference sequence). The CDR3 DNA reads as TGCAGTGCTATCGTCAGGACAGGGAGCACAGATACGCAGTATTTT. Its protein product is CSAIVRTGSTDTQYF.

On this clonotype itself: Relative to the germline gene, one junction end is altered; a read error may explain this. The chain is built from TRBV5-1 and TRBJ2-3, with 8 bases identical to TRBD2. CDR3 length equals 15 residues. Germline CDR1 reads SGHRS; CDR2 reads YFSETQ. This chain's CDR3 is CASSWTGTRGDTQYF. The CDR3 DNA reads TGCGCTAGCAGCTGGACCGGGACTAGGGGTGATACGCAGTATTTT.